Each of the 18 T cell receptor beta chains below was sequenced from the same sample in a study of T cells after yellow fever vaccination. TCRdb re-analysed the 5' RACE reads in MiXCR, keeping a single row per CDR3 protein. The table shows some 110,000 distinct CDR3 sequences, with roughly 8.9% occurring only once. Sequencing was performed on CD8+ T cells sorted from PBMCs, taken 45 days after the yellow fever booster vaccination. All receptors derive from a man aged 30 to 45 who received the YFV17D yellow fever vaccine.

This clonotype was counted at least ten times. The chain carries TRBV12-3 or TRBV12-4 and TRBJ2-7, with D maybe TRBD2 (6 bases). The CDR3 runs to 13 residues. The V end was cut by 4 bases, the J end by 7 bases, with 14 bases between. The DNA of the CDR3 is TGTGCCAGCAGTTCGACGGGAGTAGGGGAGCAGTACTTC. This sequence encodes CASSSTGVGEQYF.

The CDR3 spells CASGRGSPTYNEQFF. CDR3 DNA sequence: TGTGCCAGCGGCAGGGGGAGCCCAACCTACAATGAGCAGTTCTTC. The V gene is TRBV27, the J gene TRBJ2-1; 7 positions match TRBD1. Per germline, CDR1 MNHEY and CDR2 SMNVEV (reference sequence). CDR3 length equals 15 residues. V shed 8 bases and J 2 bases; nucleotides not matched to a gene: 9.

As to this clonotype: Given a much more abundant clone one base away, this may be a read error. The genes are TRBV20-1 and TRBJ2-5; unclear D gene. Trimming cost V 6 bases and J 5 bases, with 22 bases left between them. The CDR3 spans 15 residues. Germline V lookup: CDR1 DFQATT, CDR2 SNEGSKA (reference sequence). This chain's CDR3 is CSASLVELDHETQYF. CDR3 coding DNA: TGCAGTGCCTCGTTGGTAGAGCTTGATCATGAGACCCAGTACTTC.

This clonotype was detected only a few times. The chain has TRBV14 and TRBJ2-7, with 8 bases aligning to TRBD2. J lost 4 bases, V lost 1 base, and 3 bases had no gene match. Germline-derived CDR1 and CDR2 are SGHDN and FVKESK. The CDR3 is 14 amino acids. The chain's CDR3 is CASSQVAGTYEQYF. CDR3 nucleotide sequence: TGTGCCAGCAGCCAAGTAGCGGGGACGTACGAGCAGTACTTC. Using reference TRBV14 and TRBJ2-7 for the parts outside the CDR3, the full variable domain is EAGVTQFPSHSVIEKGQTVTLRCDPISGHDNLYWYRRVMGKEIKFLLHFVKESKQDESGMPNNRFLAERTGGTYSTLKVQPAELEDSGVYFCASSQVAGTYEQYFGPGTRLTVT.

CDR3 sequence: CASSRVDRGSQETQYF. CDR3 coding DNA: TGTGCCAGCAGCCGGGTGGACAGGGGCTCCCAAGAGACCCAGTACTTC. V is TRBV14 and J is TRBJ2-5, with TRBD1 matching over 9 bases. The V and J ends lost 4 bases and 1 base, in that order; junction bases with no gene match: 7. Germline lookup yields CDR1 SGHDN and CDR2 FVKESK. The length of the CDR3 is 16 residues.

This clonotype was counted many times. The J gene is TRBJ2-7, the V gene TRBV11-2; unclear D gene. Per germline, CDR1 SGHAT and CDR2 FQNNGV. The germline V and J ends were trimmed by 4 bases and 1 base, with 11 bases remaining between them. The CDR3 is 14 residues long. In DNA, the CDR3 is TGTGCCAGCAGCTCCCCGGCTCGATCCTACGAGCAGTACTTC. Translated: CASSSPARSYEQYF.

The genes are TRBV20-1 and TRBJ1-2; weak D call: TRBD1 (5 bases). V gave up 5 bases and J gave up 4 bases, with 14 bases separating them. The germline CDR1 and CDR2 sequences are DFQATT and SNEGSKA (reference sequence). The CDR3 length is 13 residues. The CDR3 spells CSAPNLDSYGYTF. DNA for the CDR3: TGCAGTGCTCCCAATTTAGACAGCTATGGCTACACCTTC.

Of note for this clonotype: This may be a read error, as it is one base from a much larger clone. The gene calls are TRBV29-1 and TRBJ2-7; D is uncertain. V was pared by 4 bases and J by 1 base, with 8 bases between. This CDR3 contains 12 residues. CDR1 is SQVTM, CDR2 ANQGSEA, per germline. This CDR3 reads CSVGIGSYEQYF. CDR3 bases: TGCAGCGTTGGGATAGGGTCCTACGAGCAGTACTTC.

V gene TRBV2 combines with J gene TRBJ2-3; D may be TRBD2 (5 bases). Germline V CDR1 and CDR2: SNHLY, FYNNEI. Trimming removed 8 bases from V and 1 base from J, with 13 bases in between. The CDR3 runs 14 residues. In nucleotides, the CDR3 is TGTGCCAGCGCAGCGGAAATCGGCACAGATACGCAGTATTTT. It translates to CASAAEIGTDTQYF.

V is TRBV4-2 and J is TRBJ2-1, with TRBD2 matching over 7 bases. The CDR3 consists of 17 residues. Germline V gene lookup returns CDR1 LGHNA and CDR2 YNFKEQ. The V segment lost 3 bases and the J segment 7 bases; nucleotides outside the gene matches: 15. CDR3 DNA: TGTGCCAGCAGCCAGCCCCCTCAACTAGCGTCAGGGAATGAGCAGTTCTTC. Translated: CASSQPPQLASGNEQFF.

The sample holds many counts of this clonotype. The chain uses TRBV24-1 and TRBJ2-2; D is unclear. The germline gives CDR1 KGHDR, CDR2 SFDVKD. This CDR3 comprises 14 residues. The ends were cut back, 4 bases at V and 6 bases at J, with 11 bases in the middle. The CDR3 is CATSDPRPAGELFF. The CDR3 DNA follows: TGTGCCACCAGTGACCCCCGCCCGGCCGGGGAGCTGTTTTTT.

This clonotype was observed a handful of times. V is TRBV27 and J is TRBJ1-4; a weak D match, TRBD1 (5 bases). The germline V and J ends were trimmed by 5 bases and 12 bases, with 19 bases remaining between them. The CDR3 runs 14 residues. Looked up from germline, CDR1 is MNHEY and CDR2 is SMNVEV (reference sequence). The CDR3 region has the DNA TGTGCCAGCAGTCTCCGAGGGGTCCTTGGGGAACTGTTTTTT. Translating it yields CASSLRGVLGELFF.

The table lists this clonotype with a few counts. The chain has TRBV3-1 and TRBJ2-7, with 7 bases identical to TRBD1. This CDR3 contains 14 residues. After removal of 2 bases from V and 2 bases from J, the junction contained 3 bases not matched to a gene. Germline CDR1 LGHDT, CDR2 YNNKEL (reference sequence). CDR3 sequence: CASSQPTGAYEQYF. CDR3 bases: TGTGCCAGCAGCCAACCTACAGGGGCCTACGAGCAGTACTTC.

This clonotype was counted a few times. CDR3: CASTSEAGREELFF. CDR3 in DNA: TGTGCCAGCACCTCCGAGGCAGGGCGGGAGGAGCTGTTTTTT. The V and J genes are TRBV6-1 and TRBJ2-2, with a tentative D call TRBD2 (6 bases). From germline, CDR1 is MNHNS and CDR2 SASEGT. The CDR3 extends over 14 amino acids. Trimming shortened V by 7 bases and J by 10 bases, and 19 bases separated the two germline ends.

This clonotype was observed a few times. The chain has TRBV7-8 and TRBJ2-7, with D perhaps TRBD2 (6 bases). This CDR3 has 17 amino acids. Germline V gives CDR1 SGHVS, CDR2 FQNEAQ. Trimming stripped 2 bases from V and 0 bases from J, with 17 bases between. The CDR3 region has the DNA TGTGCCAGCAGCTTACGGGGACGGCGGGACGACTCCTACGAGCAGTACTTC. It specifies CASSLRGRRDDSYEQYF.

In its sample, this clonotype was seen many times. In nucleotides, the CDR3 is TGTGCCATCAGTGTAGGAGAAGATGAGCAGTTCTTC. This translates into CAISVGEDEQFF. The genes are TRBV10-3 and TRBJ2-1; D gene uncertain. The CDR3 is 12 amino acids. Germline V gene data show CDR1 as ENHRY and CDR2 as SYGVKD. Trimming pared 4 bases from V and 8 bases from J, leaving 9 bases between.

This clonotype was recorded many times. The chain carries TRBV29-1 and TRBJ2-1, with 8 bases matching TRBD1. Germline CDR1 is SQVTM and CDR2 is ANQGSEA. This CDR3 spans 13 amino acids. J was trimmed by 9 bases and V by 1 base; bases with no gene match: 5. CDR3: CSVEGDRGGEQFF. CDR3 bases: TGCAGCGTTGAAGGAGACAGGGGAGGTGAGCAGTTCTTC.

This clonotype has ten or more counts. This CDR3 is CASGAYRGSTFF. CDR3 coding DNA: TGCGCCAGCGGTGCGTACAGGGGCTCGACTTTCTTT. The chain recombines TRBV5-1 with TRBJ1-1; the match to TRBD1 covers 7 bases. Unmatched junction bases numbered 12, after V lost 7 bases and J lost 12 bases. Germline V gene lookup returns CDR1 SGHRS and CDR2 YFSETQ. The CDR3 totals 12 residues.